Shown below are 30 T cell receptor beta chains from a single sample sequenced in a study of CD8 T cells in Susac syndrome (dated by TCRdb to the late 2010s). The method was the immunoSEQ multiplex PCR assay. RNA was extracted using the RNeasy kit, and roughly 0.5 to 1 ug of the RNA was reverse transcribed with random hexamers. TCRdb took the public reads, trimmed them with fastp at Q25, ran MiXCR for clone calling and kept in-frame beta chains. Every distinct CDR3 protein forms one entry, paired with its most common genes and DNA. The sample table lists 150,000 or so distinct CDR3 sequences, about 95% of them with a count of one. The ten largest clones represent 0.14% to 0.15% of the sample. The source material was CD8+ T cells from PBMCs. These receptors were taken from a human donor with multiple sclerosis.

The chain links TRBV20-1 to TRBJ1-6, with TRBD1 as a possible D gene (5 bases). Trimming shortened V by 4 bases and J by 8 bases, and 18 bases separated the two germline ends. The CDR3 is 15 residues long. Germline V lookup: CDR1 DFQATT, CDR2 SNEGSKA (reference sequence). The DNA of the CDR3 is TGCAGTGCTAAGGACGGGCGGGGGGACCATTCACCCCTCCACTTT. It translates to CSAKDGRGDHSPLHF.

The CDR3 bases are TGTGCCAGCAGCGTCGGGCAGGGGAGGAACAATGAGCAGTTCTTC. This sequence encodes CASSVGQGRNNEQFF. The chain links TRBV9 to TRBJ2-1; D assignment may be TRBD1 or TRBD2 (6 bases each). V dropped 2 bases and J dropped 5 bases, with 14 bases sitting between them. The CDR3 is 15 residues long. CDR1 and CDR2 (germline): SGDLS, YYNGEE.

The chain carries TRBV29-1 and TRBJ2-7; D may be TRBD1 (6 bases). Looked up from germline, CDR1 is SQVTM and CDR2 is ANQGSEA. The CDR3 is made up of 14 amino acids. V shed 0 bases and J shed 0 bases, with 9 bases lying between them. The CDR3 sequence: CSVEDQGGSYEQYF. CDR3 in DNA: TGCAGCGTTGAAGATCAAGGGGGCTCCTACGAGCAGTACTTC.

This clonotype came up once. The chain carries TRBV5-1 and TRBJ2-7; TRBD1 agrees at 9 bases. The CDR3 contains 14 residues. Germline trimming cut 6 bases from V and 0 bases from J; bases unmatched to any gene: 4. Per germline, CDR1 SGHRS and CDR2 YFSETQ. This CDR3 is CASKGDRDSYEQYF. The CDR3 nucleotides read TGCGCCAGCAAGGGGGACAGGGACTCCTACGAGCAGTACTTC. The whole variable domain, remainder taken from reference TRBV5-1 and TRBJ2-7, is KAGVTQTPRYLIKTRGQQVTLSCSPISGHRSVSWYQQTPGQGLQFLFEYFSETQRNKGNFPGRFSGRQFSNSRSEMNVSTLELGDSALYLCASKGDRDSYEQYFGPGTRLTVT.

The V call is TRBV30, the J call TRBJ1-2; 7 bases agree with TRBD1. CDR1 and CDR2 from the germline V gene are GTSNPN and SVGIG (reference sequence). Trimming cost V 2 bases and J 8 bases; bases outside gene matches: 11. The CDR3 sequence is 14 residues long. CDR3 coding DNA: TGTGCCTGGAGTTCGACAGGGAGTGATAGAGGCTACACCTTC. As protein: CAWSSTGSDRGYTF.

V is TRBV4-1 and J is TRBJ1-1; perhaps TRBD1 as D (5 bases). V was pared by 0 bases and J by 5 bases, with 13 bases between. The CDR3 is made up of 15 amino acids. Germline CDR1 and CDR2: MGHRA and YSYEKL. The CDR3 reads CASSQDGDGRTEAFF. The CDR3 coding sequence is TGCGCCAGCAGCCAAGATGGGGACGGCCGAACTGAAGCTTTCTTT.

The J gene is TRBJ1-1, the V gene TRBV20-1; D ambiguous. V was cut by 4 bases and J by 1 base, with 10 bases left in between. The germline V gene encodes CDR1 DFQATT and CDR2 SNEGSKA (reference sequence). The CDR3 sequence is 13 residues long. CDR3 protein: CSAKVSGNTEAFF. CDR3 sequence (DNA): TGCAGTGCTAAGGTTTCGGGGAACACTGAAGCTTTCTTT.

This rearrangement joins TRBV12-3 or TRBV12-4 to TRBJ1-2; 8 bases line up with TRBD1. Losses at the gene ends were 5 bases for V and 3 bases for J; bases not matched to a gene: 11. CDR3 size: 16 residues. The CDR3 spells CASSGFSGGDHYGYTF. CDR3 DNA: TGTGCCAGCAGTGGGTTCTCAGGGGGCGATCACTATGGCTACACCTTC.

The J gene is TRBJ1-1, the V gene TRBV3-1; D may be TRBD1 (5 bases). Germline CDR1 and CDR2: LGHDT and YNNKEL (reference sequence). The V end was cut by 4 bases, the J end by 8 bases, with 11 bases between. This CDR3 is built from 12 residues. The CDR3 bases are TGTGCCAGCAGCCCCGGGGGTGACGAAGCTTTCTTT. Amino acid sequence: CASSPGGDEAFF.

V gene TRBV20-1 combines with J gene TRBJ1-6; D unresolved. V dropped 3 bases and J dropped 10 bases, with 19 bases sitting between them. CDR1 is DFQATT, CDR2 SNEGSKA, per germline (reference sequence). The CDR3 has 15 amino acids. CDR3 in DNA: TGCAGTGCTAGCCTCCCCGGCGCCGTGGGGTCACCCCTCCACTTT. This gives the protein CSASLPGAVGSPLHF.

This rearrangement joins TRBV20-1 to TRBJ2-1, with D possibly matching TRBD2 (6 bases). Trimming removed 6 bases at V and 0 bases at J, with 9 bases between. CDR1 is DFQATT, CDR2 SNEGSKA, per germline (reference sequence). The CDR3 contains 13 residues. CDR3 loop: CSARDFSYNEQFF. Here the CDR3 DNA reads TGCAGTGCCCGGGACTTCTCCTACAATGAGCAGTTCTTC.

The chain joins TRBV29-1 to TRBJ2-2; 10 nucleotides align to TRBD2. CDR3 size: 14 residues. CDR1 and CDR2 from the germline V gene are SQVTM and ANQGSEA. Trimming removed 3 bases from V and 4 bases from J; junction bases left unmatched: 2. The CDR3 region is CSVEPSGGTGELFF. The CDR3 DNA reads TGCAGCGTTGAGCCTAGCGGGGGCACCGGGGAGCTGTTTTTT.

The rearrangement joins TRBV29-1 to TRBJ1-1; 8 bases line up with TRBD1. V shed 5 bases, J shed 0 bases, and the junction held 5 bases outside the gene matches. Per germline, CDR1 SQVTM and CDR2 ANQGSEA. The CDR3 is 14 amino acids. The CDR3 DNA follows: TGCAGCGTTTTCACAGGGGGACTGAACACTGAAGCTTTCTTT. Translation: CSVFTGGLNTEAFF.

The chain combines TRBV29-1 with TRBJ2-1, with no clear D. The CDR3 loop spans 13 amino acids. Germline V gene data show CDR1 as SQVTM and CDR2 as ANQGSEA. V dropped 3 bases and J dropped 10 bases, with 16 bases sitting between them. The CDR3 loop is CSVEDLGSQEQFF. In DNA form, the CDR3 reads TGCAGCGTTGAGGATTTGGGGTCTCAGGAGCAGTTCTTC.

A word on this clonotype: Mismatch with germline at one junction end may stem from a read error. The chain has TRBV4-1 and TRBJ2-1, with TRBD1 matching 8 bases. Per the germline V gene, CDR1 is MGHRA and CDR2 is YSYEKL. The CDR3 is made up of 12 amino acids. CDR3: CASSQRTGWLLF. DNA of the CDR3: TGCGCCAGCAGCCAGAGGACAGGGTGGCTGCTCTTC.

The J gene is TRBJ2-5, the V gene TRBV20-1; 11 bases match TRBD2. The CDR3 loop spans 15 amino acids. Per germline, CDR1 DFQATT and CDR2 SNEGSKA (reference sequence). With 5 bases clipped from V and 1 base from J, the junction kept 6 bases outside the gene matches. The CDR3 DNA is TGCAGTGCTGTTACTAGCGGGGGTGCCCAAGAGACCCAGTACTTC. Amino acid sequence: CSAVTSGGAQETQYF.

The chain links TRBV14 to TRBJ2-2; 7 nucleotides align to TRBD1. Germline V lookup: CDR1 SGHDN, CDR2 FVKESK. The V gene end was trimmed by 4 bases and the J gene end by 7 bases; junction bases not matched to a gene: 9. CDR3 length: 15 residues. DNA for the CDR3: TGTGCCAGCAGCCCGACAGGGCTATCGGGCGGGGAGCTGTTTTTT. This gives the protein CASSPTGLSGGELFF. The full variable domain, with the rest looked up from reference TRBV14 and TRBJ2-2, is EAGVTQFPSHSVIEKGQTVTLRCDPISGHDNLYWYRRVMGKEIKFLLHFVKESKQDESGMPNNRFLAERTGGTYSTLKVQPAELEDSGVYFCASSPTGLSGGELFFGEGSRLTVL.

The chain carries TRBV20-1 and TRBJ2-1, with TRBD2 matching 11 bases. The V gene's germline CDR1 is DFQATT and CDR2 SNEGSKA (reference sequence). CDR3 length: 17 residues. With 0 bases clipped from V and 5 bases from J, the junction kept 9 bases outside the gene matches. The CDR3 DNA reads TGCAGTGCTAGAGATACTAAGGGACTAGCGGTTGACAATGAGCAGTTCTTC. This sequence encodes CSARDTKGLAVDNEQFF.

The chain carries TRBV2 and TRBJ2-1; D call uncertain. The CDR3 is made up of 15 amino acids. Germline V gives CDR1 SNHLY, CDR2 FYNNEI. The V gene lost 3 bases and the J gene lost 0 bases, with 9 bases spanning the gap. DNA for the CDR3: TGTGCCAGCAGTGATGGGGTAGGCTCCTACAATGAGCAGTTCTTC. Residues: CASSDGVGSYNEQFF.

The J gene is TRBJ1-5, the V gene TRBV7-2; perhaps TRBD1 as D (6 bases). The CDR3 runs 15 residues. CDR1 SGHTA and CDR2 FQGNSA come from the germline V gene. The V end was cut by 1 base, the J end by 8 bases, with 15 bases between. Here the CDR3 reads CASSLGTGGLEPQHF. For the CDR3, the DNA is TGTGCCAGCAGCTTAGGGACGGGGGGCCTGGAGCCCCAGCATTTT.

The gene calls are TRBV12-3 or TRBV12-4 and TRBJ1-2; D is ambiguous. V was shortened by 2 bases and J by 3 bases, with 10 bases between the two germline ends. CDR3 length: 14 residues. DNA of the CDR3: TGTGCCAGCAGTTTATCAGATGGGCACTATGGCTACACCTTC. Amino acids: CASSLSDGHYGYTF.

The J gene is TRBJ2-5, the V gene TRBV7-8; 9 nucleotides match TRBD1. V was pared by 4 bases and J by 4 bases, with 10 bases of the junction left unmatched. Per the germline V gene, CDR1 is SGHVS and CDR2 is FQNEAQ. The CDR3 covers 16 residues. The CDR3 sequence is CASSSPNRGLLETQYF. CDR3 bases: TGTGCCAGCAGCTCGCCCAACAGGGGGCTTTTAGAGACCCAGTACTTC.

The rearrangement joins TRBV25-1 to TRBJ2-5; unclear D gene. V shed 4 bases and J shed 4 bases, with 4 bases lying between them. Germline CDR1 is MGHDK and CDR2 is SYGVNS. The CDR3 is 11 residues long. The DNA of the CDR3 is TGTGCCAGCAGTGGCACAGAGACCCAGTACTTC. Translating gives CASSGTETQYF. The full variable domain, in which reference TRBV25-1 and TRBJ2-5 provide the parts outside the CDR3, is EADIYQTPRYLVIGTGKKITLECSQTMGHDKMYWYQQDPGMELHLIHYSYGVNSTEKGDLSSESTVSRIRTEHFPLTLESARPSHTSQYLCASSGTETQYFGPGTRLLVL.

This chain joins TRBV9 and TRBJ2-3; D is perhaps TRBD2 (5 bases). Per germline, CDR1 SGDLS and CDR2 YYNGEE. Trimming cost V 7 bases and J 0 bases, with 21 bases left between them. This CDR3 spans 17 amino acids. The CDR3 DNA is TGTGCCAGCGCGGAGCGGAGTATTCCTACTAGCACAGATACGCAGTATTTT. This codes for CASAERSIPTSTDTQYF.

The V and J genes are TRBV6-1 and TRBJ2-7; D call uncertain. Germline V gives CDR1 MNHNS, CDR2 SASEGT. Trimming stripped 6 bases from V and 1 base from J, with 10 bases between. The CDR3 length is 13 residues. The CDR3 coding sequence is TGTGCCAGCAGCGAGCTAGAATCCTACGAGCAGTACGTC. It translates to CASSELESYEQYV.

This clonotype was picked up a small number of times. The chain couples TRBV7-6 to TRBJ2-1, with D perhaps TRBD1 or TRBD2 (5 bases each). Germline CDR1 reads SGHVS; CDR2 reads FNYEAQ. The CDR3 is made up of 13 amino acids. The germline V and J ends were trimmed by 1 base and 8 bases, with 9 bases remaining between them. The CDR3 sequence: CASSLGLGDEQFF. The CDR3 DNA reads TGTGCCAGCAGCTTAGGTTTGGGGGATGAGCAGTTCTTC.

The chain combines TRBV3-1 with TRBJ2-5, with 8 nucleotides matching TRBD1. CDR1 LGHDT and CDR2 YNNKEL come from the germline V gene (reference sequence). With V trimmed by 5 bases and J by 2 bases, 13 bases remained unmatched. The CDR3 length is 17 residues. The CDR3 region has the DNA TGTGCCAGCAGCGTCCGGAGACAGGGGACCTGGCAAGAGACCCAGTACTTC. As protein: CASSVRRQGTWQETQYF.

CDR3 sequence (DNA): TGCAGTGCTAGAAGGTGGGGCAGCACCTACAATGAGCAGTTCTTC. The encoded protein is CSARRWGSTYNEQFF. V gene TRBV20-1 combines with J gene TRBJ2-1; a weak D match, TRBD1 (5 bases). From germline, CDR1 is DFQATT and CDR2 SNEGSKA (reference sequence). This CDR3 has 15 amino acids. V was pared by 2 bases and J by 2 bases, with 13 bases between.

J is TRBJ1-5 and V is TRBV5-6; 8 positions match TRBD1. CDR1 is SGHDT, CDR2 YYEEEE, per germline. This CDR3 is 15 amino acids long. V gave up 4 bases and J gave up 7 bases; unmatched junction bases: 10. In DNA, the CDR3 is TGTGCCAGCAGCCAGGGACAGGCCGTGGGGCAGCCCCAGCATTTT. Encoded protein: CASSQGQAVGQPQHF.

This rearrangement joins TRBV20-1 to TRBJ2-5, with 7 bases that match TRBD2. CDR1 and CDR2 (germline): DFQATT, SNEGSKA (reference sequence). The CDR3 spans 17 residues. V shed 3 bases and J 5 bases; nucleotides not matched to a gene: 18. CDR3 DNA sequence: TGCAGTGCTAGTACAGCAGATCTAGCGGTTTGGCGGGAGACCCAGTACTTC. As protein: CSASTADLAVWRETQYF.